This T cell receptor (beta chain) was observed in a study of neoadjuvant anti-PD-1 for oral cavity cancer. Measured with immunoSEQ multiplex PCR; TCRdb has only the in-frame clones, and not every one. The sample contains more than 8,000 clones, around three fifths of which appear only once. Regarding the study as a whole: Higher pretreatment blood Treg/Th17 ratios correlated with higher pretreatment blood and lower post-treatment tumor TCRbeta clonality. Non-responders to neoadjuvant nivolumab had significantly more clonal PBMC T cells than responders. Each response group had just a few patients in TCR analyses.

To note about this clone: Its antigen is as yet unknown.

Time point here: after neoadjuvant nivolumab, at surgical resection. Analysis of PBMCs was direct, with no culture step. This sample comprised PBMCs, obtained after nivolumab (anti-PD-1) treatment. This sequence was found in a person aged 35-79 years with oral cavity squamous cell carcinoma.

This CDR3 reads CASSVAKGYVYEQYF. CDR3 bases: TGTGCCAGCAGCGTAGCCAAGGGGTACGTCTACGAGCAGTACTTC. The chain has TRBV9 and TRBJ2-7; possible D gene TRBD1, 5 bases. With 0 bases removed from V and 3 bases from J, the gap between germline ends came to 13 bases. The CDR3 is made up of 15 amino acids. The V gene's germline CDR1 is SGDLS and CDR2 YYNGEE. Using reference TRBV9 and TRBJ2-7 for the parts outside the CDR3, the full variable domain is DSGVTQTPKHLITATGQRVTLRCSPRSGDLSVYWYQQSLDQGLQFLIQYYNGEERAKGNILERFSAQQFPDLHSELNLSSLELGDSALYFCASSVAKGYVYEQYFGPGTRLTVT.